The rows below give T cell receptor beta chains drawn from one sample of a study of blood T cell repertoires in COVID-19. The assay was immunoSEQ multiplex PCR, and TCRdb's table has in-frame clones only and misses some. The sample yields roughly 100,000 clones, roughly four fifths seen once. The sequencing sample was made of peripheral blood. Every receptor here comes from a woman aged 55-69 years with acute or convalescent COVID-19. Both conserved end residues are part of each CDR3. Each record gives: clone size, J gene, D gene, V gene, CDR3 protein, CDR3 DNA. A D gene is named only where the DNA matches it firmly. Expanded clones get a size class; other rows say once, few or many, or leave the size out.

>NA|TRBJ2-3|NA|TRBV5-1
CASSFTRSTSTDTQYF
TGCGCCAGCAGCTTTACTAGGTCGACTAGCACAGATACGCAGTATTTT
>NA|TRBJ1-1|NA|TRBV7-2
CASSADSRHTEAFF
TGTGCCAGCAGCGCCGACAGTCGGCACACTGAAGCTTTCTTT
>NA|TRBJ1-1|NA|TRBV28
CASIPPLGQGMNTEAFF
TGTGCCAGCATCCCACCCCTGGGTCAGGGAATGAACACTGAAGCTTTCTTT
>NA|TRBJ2-5|NA|TRBV18
CASSSVEETQYF
TGTGCCAGCTCCTCCGTAGAAGAGACCCAGTACTTC
>NA|TRBJ1-5|NA|TRBV30
CAWSQGSSNQPQHF
TGTGCCTGGAGCCAAGGGAGTAGCAATCAGCCCCAGCATTTT
>NA|TRBJ2-7|NA|TRBV11-2
CASSLQGNSYEQYF
TGTGCCAGCAGCTTACAGGGAAACTCCTACGAGCAGTACTTC
>once|TRBJ2-1|TRBD2|TRBV5-4
CASSLVRGSSYNEQFF
TGTGCCAGCAGCTTGGTTCGCGGGAGCTCCTACAATGAGCAGTTCTTC
>many|TRBJ2-1|NA|TRBV19
CASSKALVSYNEQFF
TGTGCCAGTAGTAAGGCGCTAGTATCCTACAATGAGCAGTTCTTC
>NA|TRBJ1-3|NA|TRBV5-1
CASRGGLSSGNTIYF
TGCGCCAGCAGGGGGGGTCTCAGCTCTGGAAACACCATATATTTT
>NA|TRBJ2-1|TRBD2|TRBV5-6
CASSLGGLGRVYNEQFF
TGTGCCAGCAGCTTGGGGGGACTAGGGCGGGTTTACAATGAGCAGTTCTTC
>few|TRBJ1-6|NA|TRBV11-1
CASSVRGALSSPLHF
TGTGCCAGCAGCGTCCGGGGGGCGCTTTCTTCACCCCTCCACTTT